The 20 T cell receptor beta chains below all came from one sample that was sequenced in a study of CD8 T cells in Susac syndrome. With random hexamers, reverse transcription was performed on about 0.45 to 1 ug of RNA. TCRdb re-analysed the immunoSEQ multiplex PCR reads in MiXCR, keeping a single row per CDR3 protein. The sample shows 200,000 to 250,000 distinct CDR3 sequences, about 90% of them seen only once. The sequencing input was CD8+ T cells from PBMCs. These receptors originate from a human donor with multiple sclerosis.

The CDR3 bases are TGTGCCAGCAGCTTAGCGGACAGGGCCTATGGCTACACCTTC. Translating gives CASSLADRAYGYTF. The chain employs TRBV7-9 and TRBJ1-2, with 8 positions matching TRBD1. The germline V gene has CDR1 SEHNR and CDR2 FQNEAQ (reference sequence). This CDR3 is built from 14 residues. V lost 0 bases to trimming and J lost 4 bases; unmatched junction nucleotides: 1.

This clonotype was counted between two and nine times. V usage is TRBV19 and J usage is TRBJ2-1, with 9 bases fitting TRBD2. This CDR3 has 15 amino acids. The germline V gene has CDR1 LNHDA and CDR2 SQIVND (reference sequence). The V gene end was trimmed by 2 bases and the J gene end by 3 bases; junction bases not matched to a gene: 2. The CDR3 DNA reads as TGTGCCAGTAGTATAACAGCGGGGGGCTACAATGAGCAGTTCTTC. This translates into CASSITAGGYNEQFF. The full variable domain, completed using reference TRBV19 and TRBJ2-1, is DGGITQSPKYLFRKEGQNVTLSCEQNLNHDAMYWYRQDPGQGLRLIYYSQIVNDFQKGDIAEGYSVSREKKESFPLTVTSAQKNPTAFYLCASSITAGGYNEQFFGPGTRLTVL.

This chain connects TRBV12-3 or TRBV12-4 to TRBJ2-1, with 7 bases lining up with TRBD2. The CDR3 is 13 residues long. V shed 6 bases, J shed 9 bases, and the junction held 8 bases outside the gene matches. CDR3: CASSAGWGGEQFF. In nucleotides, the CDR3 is TGTGCCAGCAGCGCCGGTTGGGGGGGTGAGCAGTTCTTC.

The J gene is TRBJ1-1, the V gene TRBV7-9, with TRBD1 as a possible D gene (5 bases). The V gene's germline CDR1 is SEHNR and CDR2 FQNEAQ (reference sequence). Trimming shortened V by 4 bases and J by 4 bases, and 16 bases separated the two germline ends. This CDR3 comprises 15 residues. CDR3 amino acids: CASSSPVGGGTEAFF. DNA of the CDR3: TGTGCCAGCAGCTCCCCGGTGGGGGGGGGCACTGAAGCTTTCTTT.

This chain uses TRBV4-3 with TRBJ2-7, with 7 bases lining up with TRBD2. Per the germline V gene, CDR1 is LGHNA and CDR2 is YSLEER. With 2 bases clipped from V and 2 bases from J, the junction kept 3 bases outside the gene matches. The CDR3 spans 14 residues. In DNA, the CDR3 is TGCGCCAGCAGCCAATCTAGCGGCACCTACGAGCAGTACTTC. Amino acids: CASSQSSGTYEQYF.

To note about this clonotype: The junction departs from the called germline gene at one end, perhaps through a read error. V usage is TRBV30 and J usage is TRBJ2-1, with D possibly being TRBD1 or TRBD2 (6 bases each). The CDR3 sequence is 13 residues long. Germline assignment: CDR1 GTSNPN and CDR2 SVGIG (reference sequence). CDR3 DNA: TGTGCCTCCTCGGACTTGCGGGACAATGGGCAGTTCTTC. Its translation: CASSDLRDNGQFF.

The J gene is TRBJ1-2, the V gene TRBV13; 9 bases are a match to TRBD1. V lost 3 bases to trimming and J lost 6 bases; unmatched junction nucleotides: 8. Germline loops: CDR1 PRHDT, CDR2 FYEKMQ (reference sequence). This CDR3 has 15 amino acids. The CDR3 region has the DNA TGTGCCAGCAGCTTGGGCGGGGACAGGGTACATGGCTACACCTTC. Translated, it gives CASSLGGDRVHGYTF. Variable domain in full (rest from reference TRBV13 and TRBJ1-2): AAGVIQSPRHLIKEKRETATLKCYPIPRHDTVYWYQQGPGQDPQFLISFYEKMQSDKGSIPDRFSAQQFSDYHSELNMSSLELGDSALYFCASSLGGDRVHGYTFGSGTRLTVV.

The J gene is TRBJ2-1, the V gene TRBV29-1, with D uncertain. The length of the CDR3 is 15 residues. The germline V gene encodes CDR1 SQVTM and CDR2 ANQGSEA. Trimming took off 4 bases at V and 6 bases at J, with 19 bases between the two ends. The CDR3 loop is CSVGGLLAGSNEQFF. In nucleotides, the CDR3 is TGCAGCGTTGGAGGTCTCTTAGCCGGGTCCAATGAGCAGTTCTTC.

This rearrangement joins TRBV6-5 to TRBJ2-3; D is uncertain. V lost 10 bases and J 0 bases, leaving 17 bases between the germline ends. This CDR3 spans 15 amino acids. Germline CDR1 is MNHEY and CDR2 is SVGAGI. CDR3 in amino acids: CATTKKGYSTDTQYF. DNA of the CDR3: TGTGCCACCACCAAGAAAGGGTACAGCACAGATACGCAGTATTTT.

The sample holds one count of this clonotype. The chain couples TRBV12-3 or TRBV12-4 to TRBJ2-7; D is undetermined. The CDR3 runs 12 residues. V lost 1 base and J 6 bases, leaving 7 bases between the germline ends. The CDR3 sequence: CASSLGPLEQYF. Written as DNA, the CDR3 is TGTGCCAGCAGTTTAGGGCCGCTCGAGCAGTACTTC.

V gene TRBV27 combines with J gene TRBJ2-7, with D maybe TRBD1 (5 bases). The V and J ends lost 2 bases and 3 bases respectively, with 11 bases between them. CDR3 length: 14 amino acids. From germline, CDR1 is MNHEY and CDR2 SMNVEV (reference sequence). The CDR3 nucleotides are TGTGCCAGCAGTTTAGTAGCAGGGATCTACGAGCAGTACTTC. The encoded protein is CASSLVAGIYEQYF.

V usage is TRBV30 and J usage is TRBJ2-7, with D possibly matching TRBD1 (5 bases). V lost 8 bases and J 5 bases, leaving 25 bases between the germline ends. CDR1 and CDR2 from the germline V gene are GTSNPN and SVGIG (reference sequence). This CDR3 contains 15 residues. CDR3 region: CAVLPGTGLRDEQYF. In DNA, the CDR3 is TGTGCCGTTCTTCCCGGTACAGGCCTACGAGACGAGCAGTACTTC. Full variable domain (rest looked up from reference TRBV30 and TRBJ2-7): SQTIHQWPATLVQPVGSPLSLECTVEGTSNPNLYWYRQAAGRGLQLLFYSVGIGQISSEVPQNLSASRPQDRQFILSSKKLLLSDSGFYLCAVLPGTGLRDEQYFGPGTRLTVT.

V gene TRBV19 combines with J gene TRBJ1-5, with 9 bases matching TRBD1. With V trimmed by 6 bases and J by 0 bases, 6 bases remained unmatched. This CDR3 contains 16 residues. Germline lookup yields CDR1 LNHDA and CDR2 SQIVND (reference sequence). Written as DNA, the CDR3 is TGTGCCAGTAGCACAGGGGGCGGAGATAGCAATCAGCCCCAGCATTTT. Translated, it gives CASSTGGGDSNQPQHF.

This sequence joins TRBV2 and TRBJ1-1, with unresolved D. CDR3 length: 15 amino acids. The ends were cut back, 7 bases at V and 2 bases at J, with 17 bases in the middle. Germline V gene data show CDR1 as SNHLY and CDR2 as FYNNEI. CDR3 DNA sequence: TGTGCCAGCATCGGGTCCCCAAAAATCAACACTGAAGCTTTCTTT. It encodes CASIGSPKINTEAFF.

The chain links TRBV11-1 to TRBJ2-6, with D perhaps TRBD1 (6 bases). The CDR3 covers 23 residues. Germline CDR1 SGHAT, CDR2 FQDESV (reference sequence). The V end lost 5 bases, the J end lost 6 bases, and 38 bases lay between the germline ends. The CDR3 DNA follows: TGTGCCAGCAGCCAGCCCGGGACAAACGACCTCGTGGGGTCGGACCGGCCGGCCAACGTCCTGACTTTC. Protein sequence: CASSQPGTNDLVGSDRPANVLTF.

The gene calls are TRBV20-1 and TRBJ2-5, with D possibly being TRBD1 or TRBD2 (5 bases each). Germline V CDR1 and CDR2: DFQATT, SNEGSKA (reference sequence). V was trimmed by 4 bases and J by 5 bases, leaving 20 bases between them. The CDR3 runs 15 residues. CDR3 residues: CSATTGTLPEETQYF. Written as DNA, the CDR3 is TGCAGTGCTACTACCGGGACCCTTCCGGAGGAGACCCAGTACTTC.

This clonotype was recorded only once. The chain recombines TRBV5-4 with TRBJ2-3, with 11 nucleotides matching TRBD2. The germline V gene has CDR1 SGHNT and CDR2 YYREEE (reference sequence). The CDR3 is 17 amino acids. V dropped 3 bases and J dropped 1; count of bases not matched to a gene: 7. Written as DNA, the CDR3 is TGTGCCAGCAGCTCCTCTAGCGGGGGGCCCGGCACAGATACGCAGTATTTT. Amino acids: CASSSSSGGPGTDTQYF.

In DNA, the CDR3 is TGTGCCAGCTCACCTCTCGATCTCTCTGGAAACACCATATATTTT. Translated: CASSPLDLSGNTIYF. The genes are TRBV18 and TRBJ1-3; D remains ambiguous. CDR1 and CDR2 (germline): KGHSH, LQKENI. Trimming cost V 3 bases and J 0 bases, with 9 bases left between them. The CDR3 spans 15 residues. Based on the CDR3 plus reference TRBV18 and TRBJ1-3, the full variable domain is NAGVMQNPRHLVRRRGQEARLRCSPMKGHSHVYWYRQLPEEGLKFMVYLQKENIIDESGMPKERFSAEFPKEGPSILRIQQVVRGDSAAYFCASSPLDLSGNTIYFGEGSWLTVV.

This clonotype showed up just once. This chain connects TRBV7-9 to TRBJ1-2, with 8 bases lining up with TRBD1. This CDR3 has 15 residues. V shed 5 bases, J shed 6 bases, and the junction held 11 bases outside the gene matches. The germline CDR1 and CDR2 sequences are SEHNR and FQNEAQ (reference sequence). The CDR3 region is CASSNTGQGVNGYTF. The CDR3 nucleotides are TGTGCCAGCAGCAATACAGGACAGGGTGTAAATGGCTACACCTTC.

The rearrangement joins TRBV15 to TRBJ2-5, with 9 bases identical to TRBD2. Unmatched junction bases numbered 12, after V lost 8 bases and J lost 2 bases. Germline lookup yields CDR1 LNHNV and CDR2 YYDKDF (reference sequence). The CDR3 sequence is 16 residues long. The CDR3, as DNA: TGTGCCACCCAAGATAGGCGGGAGGGGTATCAAGAGACCCAGTACTTC. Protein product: CATQDRREGYQETQYF.